The 15 T cell receptor beta chains below all came from one sample that was sequenced in a study of T cell responses to AZD1222 COVID-19 vaccine. Clones were sequenced by immunoSEQ multiplex PCR, and TCRdb holds only the in-frame ones, with some missing. The sample yields some 150,000 clones, 88% seen once. The source material was peripheral blood, sampled 28 days after the second dose of the MenACWY control vaccine. Receptors were obtained from an adult who received the MenACWY meningococcal vaccine as a control.

J is TRBJ2-7 and V is TRBV24-1; D is undetermined. CDR1 is KGHDR, CDR2 SFDVKD, per germline. Deletions cut 4 bases from V and 3 bases from J, with 3 bases between. The CDR3 sequence is 11 residues long. The CDR3 coding sequence is TGTGCCACCAGTGAGGGCTACGAGCAGTACTTC. This translates into CATSEGYEQYF.

This clone was seen once. The V and J genes are TRBV6-6 and TRBJ1-3; D gene uncertain. The V end was cut by 0 bases, the J end by 2 bases, with 11 bases between. Germline V gene data show CDR1 as MNHNY and CDR2 as SVGAGI (reference sequence). The CDR3 runs to 16 residues. The CDR3 sequence is CASSYSINEAGNTIYF. The CDR3 coding sequence is TGTGCCAGCAGTTACTCGATAAATGAAGCTGGAAACACCATATATTTT.

This chain connects TRBV7-2 to TRBJ1-4, with D hard to call. CDR3 length: 15 amino acids. V was pared by 1 base and J by 0 bases, with 6 bases between. CDR1 SGHTA and CDR2 FQGNSA come from the germline V gene. The CDR3 DNA reads as TGTGCCAGCAGCTTAGGGGGTACAACTAATGAAAAACTGTTTTTT. Its protein product is CASSLGGTTNEKLFF. Complete variable domain (other parts from reference TRBV7-2 and TRBJ1-4): GAGVSQSPSNKVTEKGKDVELRCDPISGHTALYWYRQSLGQGLEFLIYFQGNSAPDKSGLPSDRFSAERTGGSVSTLTIQRTQQEDSAVYLCASSLGGTTNEKLFFGSGTQLSVL.

V is TRBV11-3 and J is TRBJ1-1; D call uncertain. V gave up 5 bases and J gave up 10 bases, with 14 bases separating them. Looked up from germline, CDR1 is SGHNT and CDR2 is YENEEA. The CDR3 is made up of 12 amino acids. The CDR3 is CASSRYEGGAFF. CDR3 sequence (DNA): TGTGCCAGCAGCCGCTATGAAGGTGGAGCTTTCTTT.

About this clone itself: Its ends do not fully match the called genes, so a read error is possible. V and J are TRBV7-7 and TRBJ2-5, with D perhaps matching TRBD2 (6 bases). The CDR3 sequence is 17 residues long. Per germline, CDR1 SSHAT and CDR2 FNYEAQ (reference sequence). The CDR3 reads CASSPIFLRGEQETQYF. The CDR3 DNA reads as TGTGCTAGCAGTCCTATATTCTTACGCGGGGAACAAGAGACCCAGTACTTC.

The chain links TRBV3-1 (or the pseudogene TRBV3-2) to TRBJ2-1; no definite D call. The germline V gene encodes CDR1 LGHDT and CDR2 YNNKEL (reference sequence). V was pared by 2 bases and J by 10 bases, with 6 bases between. The CDR3 loop spans 11 amino acids. Here the CDR3 reads CASSQLNEQFF. CDR3 DNA: TGTGCCAGCAGCCAATTGAACGAGCAGTTCTTC.

The rearrangement uses TRBV11-3 and TRBJ1-2; D gene unclear. CDR3 length equals 16 residues. With 1 base removed from V and 4 bases from J, the gap between germline ends came to 16 bases. Germline V gene data show CDR1 as SGHNT and CDR2 as YENEEA. DNA of the CDR3: TGTGCCAGCAGCTTAGGGAGCGATCCGATCCCCTATGGCTACACCTTC. It encodes CASSLGSDPIPYGYTF.

The chain couples TRBV27 to TRBJ2-7; the D is unclear. The CDR3 is made up of 14 amino acids. Per the germline V gene, CDR1 is MNHEY and CDR2 is SMNVEV (reference sequence). The ends were cut back, 6 bases at V and 1 base at J, with 13 bases in the middle. CDR3 in amino acids: CASSPRIYSYEQYF. DNA for the CDR3: TGTGCCAGCAGCCCCCGGATTTATTCCTACGAGCAGTACTTC.

This clone turned up a few times. The V and J genes are TRBV4-1 and TRBJ2-2; 7 bases fit TRBD2. The CDR3 covers 21 residues. With V trimmed by 1 base and J by 7 bases, 24 bases remained unmatched. Germline V gene lookup returns CDR1 MGHRA and CDR2 YSYEKL. This CDR3 reads CASSQVFRRWLAVQWGGELFF. CDR3 bases: TGCGCCAGCAGCCAAGTTTTTCGAAGGTGGCTAGCGGTTCAGTGGGGCGGGGAGCTGTTTTTT.

The chain uses TRBV30 and TRBJ1-1; 9 bases line up with TRBD1. The ends lost 4 bases at V and 9 bases at J; junction bases unmatched: 9. The CDR3 length is 13 residues. The germline CDR1 and CDR2 sequences are GTSNPN and SVGIG (reference sequence). The CDR3 sequence is CAWTQGARVKAFF. CDR3 sequence (DNA): TGTGCCTGGACACAGGGGGCGAGAGTGAAAGCTTTCTTT. The full variable domain, rest sourced from reference TRBV30 and TRBJ1-1, is SQTIHQWPATLVQPVGSPLSLECTVEGTSNPNLYWYRQAAGRGLQLLFYSVGIGQISSEVPQNLSASRPQDRQFILSSKKLLLSDSGFYLCAWTQGARVKAFFGQGTRLTVV.

The V call is TRBV5-1, the J call TRBJ1-1; D may be TRBD1 (5 bases). Between the trimmed V and J ends, which lost 0 bases and 5 bases, there was a span of 14 bases. The CDR3 contains 15 residues. Germline CDR1 and CDR2: SGHRS and YFSETQ. CDR3 region: CASSLVYAEGTEAFF. As DNA, the CDR3 is TGCGCCAGCAGCTTGGTCTACGCCGAGGGGACTGAAGCTTTCTTT.

The table lists this clone with a count of one. The chain uses TRBV28 and TRBJ2-7, with 9 bases that match TRBD2. V dropped 6 bases and J dropped 4; count of bases not matched to a gene: 7. The CDR3 consists of 14 residues. Germline V gene data show CDR1 as MDHEN and CDR2 as SYDVKM. CDR3 protein: CASSQAGGLYEQYF. DNA of the CDR3: TGTGCCAGCAGCCAAGCGGGAGGATTATACGAGCAGTACTTC.

This chain links TRBV9 with TRBJ2-1; 8 nucleotides agree with TRBD2. V was clipped by 4 bases and J by 5 bases; unmatched bases: 11. CDR3 size: 16 residues. Per the germline V gene, CDR1 is SGDLS and CDR2 is YYNGEE. Here the CDR3 reads CASSPRSGGFDNEQFF. For the CDR3, the DNA is TGTGCCAGCAGCCCCCGAAGCGGGGGTTTCGACAATGAGCAGTTCTTC.

The chain links TRBV2 to TRBJ1-1; the D is unclear. CDR3 length equals 11 residues. Germline values: CDR1 SNHLY, CDR2 FYNNEI. Between the trimmed V and J ends, which lost 3 bases and 1 base, there was a span of 0 bases. The chain's CDR3 is CASSENTEAFF. In DNA form, the CDR3 reads TGTGCCAGCAGTGAGAACACTGAAGCTTTCTTT.

The chain joins TRBV5-1 to TRBJ1-2; tentatively, D is TRBD1 (6 bases). Germline V CDR1 and CDR2: SGHRS, YFSETQ. The CDR3 has 14 residues. V was clipped by 4 bases and J by 4 bases, with 14 bases between them. The CDR3 loop reads CASSPDSSSYGYTF. The CDR3 coding sequence is TGCGCCAGCAGCCCGGACAGCTCTAGCTATGGCTACACCTTC.